This T cell receptor (beta chain) was observed in a study of control samples from healthy donors and cancer patients. This clone was counted once. Trimming pared 6 bases from V and 8 bases from J, leaving 20 bases between. Germline V CDR1 and CDR2: SNHLY, FYNNEI. The CDR3 totals 15 residues. This table comes from immunoSEQ multiplex PCR, and its TCRdb copy is limited to in-frame clones, with some not included. The table has around 170,000 clones, nearly 90% seen once; the top ten hold around 1.5%. The material sequenced was blood. This chain links TRBV2 with TRBJ2-1; a possible D gene is TRBD1 (6 bases). This clonotype was obtained from a woman between 50 and 59 years old in good health. This CDR3 is CASSRQGLTGDEQFF. The CDR3 DNA follows: TGTGCCAGCAGCCGGCAGGGGTTGACGGGCGATGAGCAGTTCTTC. The complete variable domain, with remaining parts taken from reference TRBV2 and TRBJ2-1, reads EPEVTQTPSHQVTQMGQEVILRCVPISNHLYFYWYRQILGQKVEFLVSFYNNEISEKSEIFDDQFSVERPDGSNFTLKIRSTKLEDSAMYFCASSRQGLTGDEQFFGPGTRLTVL.